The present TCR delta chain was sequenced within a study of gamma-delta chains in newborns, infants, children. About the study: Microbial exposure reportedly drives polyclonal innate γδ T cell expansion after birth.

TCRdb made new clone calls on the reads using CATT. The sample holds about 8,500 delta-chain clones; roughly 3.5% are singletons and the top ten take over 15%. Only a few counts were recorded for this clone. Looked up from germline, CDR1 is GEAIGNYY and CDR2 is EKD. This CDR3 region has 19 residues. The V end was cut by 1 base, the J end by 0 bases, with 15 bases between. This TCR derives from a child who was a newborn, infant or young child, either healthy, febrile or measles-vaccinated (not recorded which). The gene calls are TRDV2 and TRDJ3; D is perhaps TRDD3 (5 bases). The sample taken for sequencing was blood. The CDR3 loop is CACDTGWVPSSWDTRQMFF. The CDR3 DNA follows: TGTGCCTGTGACACAGGCTGGGTTCCAAGCTCCTGGGACACCCGACAGATGTTTTTC.